Listed below are T cell receptor beta chains from one sample, sequenced in a study of Tregs in tolerant kidney transplant recipients. Repertoires were generated with immunoSEQ multiplex PCR, while TCRdb's copy carries only in-frame clones and drops some. Found here are about 94,000 clones, 80% to 95% of them singletons; the top ten hold around 0.45%. The source was CD4+ T cells from blood, collected before the transplant. These receptors originate from a human donor who received a combined kidney and bone marrow transplant. The CDR3 runs from the conserved cysteine through the conserved F or W. Fields, in order: V gene, J gene, clone size, D gene, CDR3 DNA, CDR3 protein. D genes are given only for firm matches. Clone size is not always given. Where it is, it says once, few, many or a class for expanded clones.

>TRBV2|TRBJ2-5|-|TRBD1
TGTGCCAGCAGCAAGGACAGGGACTTTGGGACCCAGTACTTC
CASSKDRDFGTQYF
>TRBV7-8|TRBJ1-2|-|-
TGTGCCAGCAGCGATAGACCAGACTGGTCGATCTATGGCTACACCTTC
CASSDRPDWSIYGYTF
>TRBV7-2|TRBJ1-5|-|-
TGTGCCAGCAGTTCAGGCTTCAGGCAGCCCCAGCATTTT
CASSSGFRQPQHF
>TRBV7-9|TRBJ1-6|-|-
TGTGCCAGCAGCTTCGGACAAGGCCTTAATTCACCCCTCCACTTT
CASSFGQGLNSPLHF
>TRBV7-9|TRBJ2-2|-|-
TGTGCCAGCAGCACAGACAGGAACACCGGGGAGCTGTTTTTT
CASSTDRNTGELFF
>TRBV18|TRBJ2-7|-|-
TGTGCCAGCTCACCGGGAAGGTTAGCGGCCTACGAGCAGTACTTC
CASSPGRLAAYEQYF
>TRBV27|TRBJ1-1|-|-
TGTGCCAGCAGTTTGACGGACATGAACACTGAAGCTTTCTTT
CASSLTDMNTEAFF
>TRBV5-1|TRBJ2-2|-|TRBD2
TGCGCCAGCAGCTTGGAAGCGGGGGGCCTCCGCACCGGGGAGCTGTTTTTT
CASSLEAGGLRTGELFF
>TRBV27|TRBJ2-1|-|-
TGTGCCAGCAGTGGACACACTCCCAGTGAGCAGTTCTTC
CASSGHTPSEQFF
>TRBV27|TRBJ1-1|-|-
TGTGCCAGCAGTTTGAACCCAGGGTACAACACTGAAGCTTTCTTT
CASSLNPGYNTEAFF
>TRBV7-2|TRBJ2-1|-|TRBD2
TGTGCCAGCAGCTTAAGCGGGGGGGCTGGAAATGAGCAGTTCTTC
CASSLSGGAGNEQFF
>TRBV11-3|TRBJ2-7|-|TRBD2
TGTGCCAGCAGCTTAGTGTTAGCGGGAGGTACCGACGAGCAGTACTTC
CASSLVLAGGTDEQYF
>TRBV15|TRBJ2-7|-|-
TGTGCCACCAGCAGAGATGGGTGGAGGGATTCCTACGAGCAGTACTTC
CATSRDGWRDSYEQYF
>TRBV11-2|TRBJ1-1|-|-
TGTGCCAGCAGCTTAGCCGGACAGCATAACACTGAAGCTTTCTTT
CASSLAGQHNTEAFF
>TRBV27|TRBJ2-2|-|-
TGTGCCAGCAGTTACCTGATTAGAAACACCGGGGAGCTGTTTTTT
CASSYLIRNTGELFF
>TRBV29-1|TRBJ1-1|once|TRBD1
TGCAGCGGGGACAGGGTGAACACTGAAGCTTTCTTT
CSGDRVNTEAFF
>TRBV28|TRBJ1-2|once|TRBD1
TGTGCCAGCAGTCCAGGGGGAGGCTACACCTTC
CASSPGGGYTF
>TRBV30|TRBJ2-7|-|TRBD1
TGTGCCTGGACAGCAGGGGGCGCCTACGAGCAGTACTTC
CAWTAGGAYEQYF
>TRBV25-1|TRBJ2-5|-|-
TGTGCCAGCAGTGAGTTCCAAGGGGGTCACCAAGAGACCCAGTACTTC
CASSEFQGGHQETQYF
>TRBV10-3|TRBJ1-2|-|TRBD1
TGTGCCATCAGTGGGACAGGGGGTAACATCTATGGCTACACCTTC
CAISGTGGNIYGYTF
>TRBV6-5|TRBJ2-3|-|TRBD1
TGTGCCAGCAGTCCGGGACAGGGTTCGGATACGCAGTATTTT
CASSPGQGSDTQYF
>TRBV5-4|TRBJ2-5|-|-
TGTGCCAGCAGCTTGAGGAGAGAAGAGACCCAGTACTTC
CASSLRREETQYF
>TRBV10-3|TRBJ1-2|-|-
TGTGCCATCAGTGATAAGGCAGGGTTTGTGAATGGCTACACCTTC
CAISDKAGFVNGYTF
>TRBV30|TRBJ1-2|-|-
TGTGCCTGGGGCCCTCCCCCCTATGGCTACACCTTC
CAWGPPPYGYTF
>TRBV7-9|TRBJ2-2|-|-
TGTGCCAGCAGCTTAGGTCAGGGGAAGAATGAGGGCGCCGGGGAGCTGTTTTTT
CASSLGQGKNEGAGELFF
>TRBV29-1|TRBJ2-7|-|-
TGCAGCGTCGCTCGCGGTGGCCCCTCCTACGAGCAGTACTTC
CSVARGGPSYEQYF
>TRBV7-2|TRBJ2-7|-|-
TGTGCCAGCAGCTTAGGGGGTGCGGGCTCAACACCCTACGAGCAGTACTTC
CASSLGGAGSTPYEQYF
>TRBV10-2|TRBJ2-3|once|TRBD1
TGCGCCAGCAATATGGACAGGGGGGACACAGATACGCAGTATTTT
CASNMDRGDTDTQYF
>TRBV7-2|TRBJ2-3|-|-
TGTGCCAGCAGCTTCGGTTCAGATACGCAGTATTTT
CASSFGSDTQYF
>TRBV19|TRBJ2-5|-|TRBD2
TGTGCCAGTAGTATTGGGATAGCGGGATTAGAGACCCAGTACTTC
CASSIGIAGLETQYF
>TRBV28|TRBJ2-7|-|TRBD1
TGTGCCAGCAGTTCCCCTGGACAGGGTGGCTCCTACGAGCAGTACTTC
CASSSPGQGGSYEQYF
>TRBV7-3|TRBJ2-3|-|-
TGTGCCAGCAGCATCAGCGGTGGGGTCACAGATACGCAGTATTTT
CASSISGGVTDTQYF
>TRBV5-1|TRBJ1-1|-|TRBD1
TGCGCCAGCAGCTTGGGGGGGACAGGGGGGTTCACTGAAGCTTTCTTT
CASSLGGTGGFTEAFF
>TRBV7-2|TRBJ2-3|-|TRBD2
TGTGCCAGCAGCTTAGTGACTAGCGGGTTTGATACGCAGTATTTT
CASSLVTSGFDTQYF
>TRBV30|TRBJ2-5|-|TRBD1
TGTGCCTGGACGAGGGGACAGGAGTTGATGGAGACCCAGTACTTC
CAWTRGQELMETQYF
>TRBV18|TRBJ2-7|-|TRBD1
TGTGCCAGCTCACCCCTCCCGGGACAGTCGATCTACGAGCAGTACTTC
CASSPLPGQSIYEQYF
>TRBV11-2|TRBJ1-2|-|-
TGTGCCAGCAGCCCGGGACTGACCTATGGCTACACCTTC
CASSPGLTYGYTF
>TRBV15|TRBJ2-7|few|-
TGTGCCACCAGCAGAGACGTTTCCTACGAGCAGTACTTC
CATSRDVSYEQYF
>TRBV29-1|TRBJ2-1|-|TRBD1
TGCAGCGTAGAAAACAACAGGGGGAGCTCCTACAATGAGCAGTTCTTC
CSVENNRGSSYNEQFF
>TRBV19|TRBJ1-5|-|-
TGTGCCAGTAGTATCATGAGTAGCGGTCAGCCCCAGCATTTT
CASSIMSSGQPQHF
>TRBV6-1|TRBJ1-1|-|-
TGTGCCAGCAGTGAACCGGGACACATGAACACTGAAGCTTTCTTT
CASSEPGHMNTEAFF
>TRBV13|TRBJ2-7|once|TRBD2
TGTGCCAGCAGCATACGACTAGCGGGATCCTACGAGCAGTACTTC
CASSIRLAGSYEQYF
>TRBV9|TRBJ1-4|-|-
TGTGCCAGCAGCGTAAACCCCAGGCGAGATGAAAAACTGTTTTTT
CASSVNPRRDEKLFF
>TRBV14|TRBJ2-3|-|TRBD1
TGTGCCAGCAGCCAAACCGGGACAGGGTACACAGATACGCAGTATTTT
CASSQTGTGYTDTQYF
>TRBV6-5|TRBJ2-3|-|TRBD2
TGTGCCAGCAGTTTCGTAGCGGGGGGCACAGATACGCAGTATTTT
CASSFVAGGTDTQYF
>TRBV30|TRBJ1-5|-|-
TGTGCCTGGAGTGTTCGCAGTCAGCCCCAGCATTTT
CAWSVRSQPQHF
>TRBV9|TRBJ2-3|-|-
TGTGCCAGCAGGGCGTCTAGATCCACAGATACGCAGTATTTT
CASRASRSTDTQYF
>TRBV15|TRBJ1-4|-|TRBD1
TGTGCCACCAGCAGGGGACAGCCGGATGAAAAACTGTTTTTT
CATSRGQPDEKLFF
>TRBV18|TRBJ1-2|once|-
TGTGCCAGCCTACCCCCGACAGATCCCTATGGCTACACCTTC
CASLPPTDPYGYTF
>TRBV7-9|TRBJ2-7|-|TRBD1
TGTGCCAGCAGCCGGACAGGAGATTTCTACGAGCAGTACTTC
CASSRTGDFYEQYF